The sequence of this T cell receptor beta chain was determined in a study of blood T cell repertoires in COVID-19. Study in general: Whether acute or convalescent, the COVID-19 samples came from the United States, Italy and Spain.

Trimming pared 5 bases from V and 4 bases from J, leaving 24 bases between. Germline assignment: CDR1 SGDLS and CDR2 YYNGEE. The CDR3 is 17 amino acids. Original handling: Scientists estimated how many nucleated cells there were by amplifying reference gene primers. Repertoires were generated with immunoSEQ multiplex PCR, while TCRdb's copy carries only in-frame clones and drops some. The DNA gave D and trimming, while V, J and clone size come from that table. This table has 200,000 to 300,000 clones, about four fifths appearing once. This chain uses TRBV9 with TRBJ1-1; perhaps TRBD1 as D (6 bases). The sequenced sample was peripheral blood. The sequence derives from a woman between 40 and 50 years old who had recovered from COVID-19. The CDR3 spells CASSENRGGQLGTEAFF. The CDR3 DNA reads as TGTGCCAGCAGTGAAAATAGGGGGGGACAACTAGGCACTGAAGCTTTCTTT.